The clone carrying this T cell receptor (beta chain) was seen only a few times. Its antigen is currently unknown. Given a much more abundant clone one base away, this may be a read error. The data were obtained in a study of breast tumors, draining lymph nodes, adjacent tissues. The study's findings and limits: The data were judged consistent with most tumor T cells coming from lymph node and expanding in tumor. Tumor TCR diversity was below lymph nodes but above nontumor tissue. Luminal-like breast cancer showed significantly greater tumor-nontumor repertoire similarity than basal-like breast cancer did. That most tumor T cells come from lymph nodes remained unproven.

The lymph nodes were axillary draining lymph nodes from breast cancer patients. This CDR3 is 18 amino acids long. Per germline, CDR1 SEHNR and CDR2 FQNEAQ (reference sequence). TCRdb used MiXCR to reprocess the multiplex PCR reads, holding one entry per CDR3 protein. Found here are about 80,000 distinct CDR3 sequences, roughly 19% of them singletons; the top ten hold roughly 2.4%. This clonotype was sampled from a female donor with breast cancer. Some clones in this sample may be carry-over from other donors' samples. This chain links TRBV7-9 with TRBJ2-7; D unclear. The specimen sequenced was axillary lymph node tissue. CDR3 sequence reads: CASSLGTRGFGSSCEQYF. CDR3 bases: TGTGCCAGCAGCTTGGGCACCCGAGGTTTCGGCAGCTCCTGCGAGCAGTACTTC.